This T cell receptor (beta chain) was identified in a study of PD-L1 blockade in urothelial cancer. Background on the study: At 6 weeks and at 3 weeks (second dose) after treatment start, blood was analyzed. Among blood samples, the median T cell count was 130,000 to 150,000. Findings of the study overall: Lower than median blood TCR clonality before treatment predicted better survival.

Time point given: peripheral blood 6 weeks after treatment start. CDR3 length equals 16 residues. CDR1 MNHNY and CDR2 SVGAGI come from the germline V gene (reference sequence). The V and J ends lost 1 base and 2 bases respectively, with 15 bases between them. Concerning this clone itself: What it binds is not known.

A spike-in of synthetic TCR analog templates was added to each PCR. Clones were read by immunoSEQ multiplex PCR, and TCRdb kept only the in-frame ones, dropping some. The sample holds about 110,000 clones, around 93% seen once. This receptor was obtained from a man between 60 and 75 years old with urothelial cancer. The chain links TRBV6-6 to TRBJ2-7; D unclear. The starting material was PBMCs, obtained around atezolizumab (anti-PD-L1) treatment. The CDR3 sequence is CASSYWSASTTYEQYF. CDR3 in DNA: TGTGCCAGCAGTTACTGGAGCGCATCAACGACCTACGAGCAGTACTTC.